This T cell receptor (beta chain) was captured in a study of T cell changes during pregnancy in multiple sclerosis. V lost 6 bases to trimming and J lost 3 bases; unmatched junction nucleotides: 7. CDR1 and CDR2 (germline): LGHNT, FRNRAP. CDR3 length: 15 amino acids. The protocol was immunoSEQ multiplex PCR, while the TCRdb copy is restricted to in-frame clones and leaves out a portion. Among approximately 85,000 clones listed, 91% were seen once. The chain has TRBV12-5 and TRBJ2-3, with 9 bases lining up with TRBD1. The TCR originated in a female donor with multiple sclerosis, enrolled in a pregnancy study. Here the sequenced sample was peripheral blood, taken in the first trimester of pregnancy. CDR3 residues: CASGPPGQGTDTQYF. CDR3 DNA sequence: TGTGCTAGTGGCCCTCCGGGACAGGGAACAGATACGCAGTATTTT. Combining the CDR3 with reference TRBV12-5 and TRBJ2-3 gives the whole variable domain DARVTQTPRHKVTEMGQEVTMRCQPILGHNTVFWYRQTMMQGLELLAYFRNRAPLDDSGMPKDRFSAEMPDATLATLKIQPSEPRDSAVYFCASGPPGQGTDTQYFGPGTRLTVL.